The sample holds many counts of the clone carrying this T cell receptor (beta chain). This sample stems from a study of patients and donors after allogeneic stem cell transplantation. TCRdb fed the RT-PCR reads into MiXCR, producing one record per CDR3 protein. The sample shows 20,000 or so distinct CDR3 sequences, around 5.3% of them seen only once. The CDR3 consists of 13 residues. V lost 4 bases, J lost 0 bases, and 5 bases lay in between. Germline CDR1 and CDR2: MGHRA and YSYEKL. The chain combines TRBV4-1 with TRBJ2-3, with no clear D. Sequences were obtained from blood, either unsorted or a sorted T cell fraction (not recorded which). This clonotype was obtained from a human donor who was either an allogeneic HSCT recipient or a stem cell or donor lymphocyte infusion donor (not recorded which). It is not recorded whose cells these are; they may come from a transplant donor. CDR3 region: CASSPISTDTQYF. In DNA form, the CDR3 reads TGCGCCAGCAGCCCGATTAGCACAGATACGCAGTATTTT.